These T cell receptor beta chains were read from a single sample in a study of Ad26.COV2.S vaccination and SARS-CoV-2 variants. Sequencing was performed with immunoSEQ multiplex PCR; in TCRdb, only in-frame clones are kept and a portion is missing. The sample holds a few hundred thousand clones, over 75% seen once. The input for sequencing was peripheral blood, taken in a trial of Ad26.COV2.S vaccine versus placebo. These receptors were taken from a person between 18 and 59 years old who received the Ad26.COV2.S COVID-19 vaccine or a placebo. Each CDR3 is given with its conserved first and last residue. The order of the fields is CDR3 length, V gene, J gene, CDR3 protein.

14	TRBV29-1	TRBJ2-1	CSVEKGLAFNEQFF
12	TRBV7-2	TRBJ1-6	CASSSTYSPLHF
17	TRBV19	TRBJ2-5	CASSSGLVGVYQETQYF
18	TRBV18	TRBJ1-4	CASSPRTGAVLHNEKLFF
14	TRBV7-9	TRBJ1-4	CAYFEGRTNEKLFF
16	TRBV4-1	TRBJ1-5	CASSQEGTGSFGSQHF
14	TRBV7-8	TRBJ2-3	CASSRGAATDTQYF
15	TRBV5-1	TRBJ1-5	CASSSSGGLNQPQHF
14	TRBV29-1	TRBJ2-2	CSAPTGTNTGELFF
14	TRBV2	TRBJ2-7	CASKTSGVHYEQYF
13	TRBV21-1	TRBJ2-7	CASSKGGVGEQYF
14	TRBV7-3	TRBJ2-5	CASSAHGGQETQYF
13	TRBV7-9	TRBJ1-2	CASSLPGRSGYTF
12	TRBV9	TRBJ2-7	CASSGGAYEQYF
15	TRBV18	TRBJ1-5	CASSPAGARSQPQHF
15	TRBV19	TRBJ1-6	CASSTGQAYNSPLHF
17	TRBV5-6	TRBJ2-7	CASSAGRPGNVRNEQYF
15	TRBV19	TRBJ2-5	CASSWGGGQQETQYF
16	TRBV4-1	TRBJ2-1	CASSQDGSGPYNEQFF
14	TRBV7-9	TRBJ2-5	CASSSGLGQETQYF
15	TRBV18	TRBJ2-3	CASSPGIPATDTQYF
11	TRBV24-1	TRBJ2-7	CATSDDYEQYF
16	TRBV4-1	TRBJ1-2	CASSQTRNREGYGYTF
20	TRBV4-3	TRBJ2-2	CASSQHRVASGGVNTGELFF
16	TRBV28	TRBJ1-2	CASSFAAGLINYGYTF
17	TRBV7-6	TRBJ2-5	CASSRGTSGGARETQYF
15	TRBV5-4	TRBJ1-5	CASSLDGIPDQPQHF
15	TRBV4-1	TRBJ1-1	CASSHSHRGNTEAFF
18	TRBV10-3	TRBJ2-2	CAISVTGTSGAYTGELFF
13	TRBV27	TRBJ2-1	CASSLGLWGEQFF
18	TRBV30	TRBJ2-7	CAWSAGLAGGVLGYEQYF
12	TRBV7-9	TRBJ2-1	CASTGLDNEQFF
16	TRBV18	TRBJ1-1	CASSPGAGGAGTEAFF
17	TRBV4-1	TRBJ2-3	CASSQGVAGGLTDTQYF
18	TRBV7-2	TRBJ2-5	CASSLGYGLAGGVETQYF
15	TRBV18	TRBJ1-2	CASSHPGTDTRGYTF
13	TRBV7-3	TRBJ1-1	CASSLLGDTEAFF
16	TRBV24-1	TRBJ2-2	CATSDPGRPNTGELFF
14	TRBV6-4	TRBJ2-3	CASPGFPAADTQYF
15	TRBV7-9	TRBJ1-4	CASSSDFPGGEKLFF
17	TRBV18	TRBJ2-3	CASSPELGQGVTDTQYF
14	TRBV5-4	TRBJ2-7	CASSLWVSAREQYF
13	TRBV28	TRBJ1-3	CASSFTFRNTIYF
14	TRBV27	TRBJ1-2	CASRQGIPGTGYTF
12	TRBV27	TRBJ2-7	CASSSTGNEQYF
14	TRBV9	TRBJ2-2	CASTEAGGSGELFF
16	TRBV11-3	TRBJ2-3	CASSLLAGVSTDTQYF
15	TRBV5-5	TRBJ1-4	CASSLITQGSEKLFF
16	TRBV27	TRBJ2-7	CASSLSAGWDSYEQYF